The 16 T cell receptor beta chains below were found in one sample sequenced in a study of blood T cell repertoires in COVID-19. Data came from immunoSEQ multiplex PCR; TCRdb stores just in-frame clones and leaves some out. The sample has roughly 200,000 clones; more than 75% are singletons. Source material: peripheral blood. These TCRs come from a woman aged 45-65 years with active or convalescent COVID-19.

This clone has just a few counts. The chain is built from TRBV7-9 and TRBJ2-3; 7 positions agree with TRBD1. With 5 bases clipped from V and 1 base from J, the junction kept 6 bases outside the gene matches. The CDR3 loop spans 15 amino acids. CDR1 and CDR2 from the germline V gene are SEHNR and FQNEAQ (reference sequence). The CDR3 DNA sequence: TGTGCCAGCAGCCCTAGAGGGACAGGCACAGATACGCAGTATTTT. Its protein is CASSPRGTGTDTQYF.

The DNA of the CDR3 is TGTGCCTGGAGGACTAAAAGAGGGCATTATGAAAAACTGTTTTTT. This gives the protein CAWRTKRGHYEKLFF. The chain has TRBV30 and TRBJ1-4; no definite D call. This CDR3 is 15 amino acids long. V was cut by 3 bases and J by 6 bases, with 17 bases left in between. From germline, CDR1 is GTSNPN and CDR2 SVGIG (reference sequence).

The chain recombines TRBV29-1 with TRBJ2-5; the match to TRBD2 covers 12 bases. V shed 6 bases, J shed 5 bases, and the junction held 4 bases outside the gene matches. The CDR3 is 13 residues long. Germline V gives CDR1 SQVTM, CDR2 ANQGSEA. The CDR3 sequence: CSVRLAGGETQYF. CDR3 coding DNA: TGCAGCGTCCGCCTAGCGGGAGGGGAGACCCAGTACTTC.

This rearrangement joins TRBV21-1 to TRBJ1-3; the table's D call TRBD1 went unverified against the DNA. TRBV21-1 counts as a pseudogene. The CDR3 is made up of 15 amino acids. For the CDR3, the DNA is TGTGCCAGCAGCAAAAAGGACAGGGAGGGAAACACCATATATTTT. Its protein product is CASSKKDREGNTIYF.

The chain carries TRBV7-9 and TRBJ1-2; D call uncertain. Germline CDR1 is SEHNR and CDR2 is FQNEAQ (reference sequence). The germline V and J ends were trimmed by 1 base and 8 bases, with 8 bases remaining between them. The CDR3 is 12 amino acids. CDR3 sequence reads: CASSLGPGGYTF. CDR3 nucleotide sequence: TGTGCCAGCAGCTTAGGTCCGGGAGGCTACACCTTC.

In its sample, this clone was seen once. The CDR3: CALRDSGRTGELFF. The CDR3, as DNA: TGTGCCCTTAGGGATAGCGGAAGGACCGGGGAGCTGTTTTTT. The chain is built from TRBV2 and TRBJ2-2; possible D gene TRBD2, 6 bases. CDR3 size: 14 residues. The germline V and J ends were trimmed by 11 bases and 5 bases, with 18 bases remaining between them. CDR1 and CDR2 from the germline V gene are SNHLY and FYNNEI.

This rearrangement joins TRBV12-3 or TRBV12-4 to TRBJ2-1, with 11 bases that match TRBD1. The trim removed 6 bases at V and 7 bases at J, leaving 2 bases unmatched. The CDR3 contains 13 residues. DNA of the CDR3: TGTGCCAGCAGGGGGACAGGGGGGAATGAGCAGTTCTTC. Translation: CASRGTGGNEQFF.

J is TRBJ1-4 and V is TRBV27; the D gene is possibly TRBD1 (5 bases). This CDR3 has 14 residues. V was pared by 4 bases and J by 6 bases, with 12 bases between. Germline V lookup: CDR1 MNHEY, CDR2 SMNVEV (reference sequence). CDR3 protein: CASSSIDRYEKLFF. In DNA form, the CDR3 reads TGTGCCAGCAGTTCCATAGACAGATATGAAAAACTGTTTTTT.

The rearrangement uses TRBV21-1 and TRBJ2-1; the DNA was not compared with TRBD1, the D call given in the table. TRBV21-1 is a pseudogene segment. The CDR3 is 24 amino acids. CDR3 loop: CASSKVPAGSFGQSPNAHSNEQFF. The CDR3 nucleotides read TGTGCCAGCAGCAAAGTGCCCGCAGGATCCTTCGGCCAAAGCCCTAATGCCCATTCTAATGAGCAGTTCTTC.

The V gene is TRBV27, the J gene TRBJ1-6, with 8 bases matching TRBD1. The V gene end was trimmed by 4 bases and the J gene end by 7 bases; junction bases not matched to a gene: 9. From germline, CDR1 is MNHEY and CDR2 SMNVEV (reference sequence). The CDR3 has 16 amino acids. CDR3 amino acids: CASSYQGALGNSPLHF. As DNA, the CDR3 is TGTGCCAGCAGTTACCAGGGGGCTCTAGGGAATTCACCCCTCCACTTT.

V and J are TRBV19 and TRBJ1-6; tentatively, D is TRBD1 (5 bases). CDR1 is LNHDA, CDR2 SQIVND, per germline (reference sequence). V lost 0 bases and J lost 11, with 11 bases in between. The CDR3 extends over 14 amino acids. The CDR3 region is CASSIDGGFAPLHF. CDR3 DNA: TGTGCCAGTAGTATAGATGGGGGGTTTGCACCCCTCCACTTT.

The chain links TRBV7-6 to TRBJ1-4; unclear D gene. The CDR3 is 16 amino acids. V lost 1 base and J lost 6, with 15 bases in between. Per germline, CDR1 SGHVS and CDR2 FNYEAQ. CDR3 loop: CASSLVGPRRDEKLFF. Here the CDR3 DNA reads TGTGCCAGCAGCTTAGTCGGTCCAAGGCGGGATGAAAAACTGTTTTTT.

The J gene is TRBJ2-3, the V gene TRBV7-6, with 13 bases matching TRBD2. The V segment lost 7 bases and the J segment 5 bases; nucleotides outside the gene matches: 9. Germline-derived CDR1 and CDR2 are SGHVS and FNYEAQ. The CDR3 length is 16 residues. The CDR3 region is CASKSRLAGGIDTQYF. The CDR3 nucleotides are TGTGCCAGCAAGTCCCGACTAGCGGGAGGTATAGATACGCAGTATTTT.

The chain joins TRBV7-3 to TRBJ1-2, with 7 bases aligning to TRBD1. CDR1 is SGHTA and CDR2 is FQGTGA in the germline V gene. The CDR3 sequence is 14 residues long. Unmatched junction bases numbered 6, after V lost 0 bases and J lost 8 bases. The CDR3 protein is CASSLTETGIGYTF. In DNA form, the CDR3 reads TGTGCCAGCAGCTTAACGGAGACAGGGATAGGCTACACCTTC.

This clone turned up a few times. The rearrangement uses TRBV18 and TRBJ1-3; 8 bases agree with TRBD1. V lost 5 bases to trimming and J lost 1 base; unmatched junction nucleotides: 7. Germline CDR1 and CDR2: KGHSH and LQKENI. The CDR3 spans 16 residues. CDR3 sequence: CASSYWDRSSGNTIYF. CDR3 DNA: TGTGCCAGCTCATACTGGGACAGGAGTTCTGGAAACACCATATATTTT.

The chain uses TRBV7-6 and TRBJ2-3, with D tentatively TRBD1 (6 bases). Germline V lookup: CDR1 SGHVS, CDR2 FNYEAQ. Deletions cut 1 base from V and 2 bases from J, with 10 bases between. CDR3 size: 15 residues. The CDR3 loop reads CASSLGQGTTDTQYF. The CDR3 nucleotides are TGTGCCAGCAGCTTAGGTCAGGGGACCACAGATACGCAGTATTTT.